The 22 T cell receptor beta chains below all came from one sample that was sequenced in a study of blood T cell repertoires in COVID-19. The protocol was immunoSEQ multiplex PCR, while the TCRdb copy is restricted to in-frame clones and leaves out a portion. This table holds over 250,000 clones, roughly 80% found once. Sample: PBMCs or T cells enriched from blood (not recorded which). Every receptor here comes from a middle-aged man who had been exposed to COVID-19.

The chain couples TRBV5-1 to TRBJ1-4; D may be TRBD1 (5 bases). Trimming stripped 2 bases from V and 4 bases from J, with 9 bases between. CDR1 is SGHRS and CDR2 is YFSETQ in the germline V gene. CDR3 size: 14 residues. This CDR3 reads CASSFGGNNEKLFF. The DNA of the CDR3 is TGCGCCAGCAGCTTCGGGGGAAATAATGAAAAACTGTTTTTT.

This chain links TRBV6-4 with TRBJ2-2; 10 bases line up with TRBD1. Germline V lookup: CDR1 MRHNA, CDR2 SNTAGT. J was trimmed by 4 bases and V by 6 bases; bases with no gene match: 11. The CDR3 runs 17 residues. In nucleotides, the CDR3 is TGTGCCAGCAGACCACGACAGGGGGCTGGCCGCACCGGGGAGCTGTTTTTT. As protein: CASRPRQGAGRTGELFF.

The CDR3 DNA reads as TGTGCCAGCAGCTTAGAATACGGGGGCAATGAGCAGTTCTTC. Its translation: CASSLEYGGNEQFF. The rearrangement uses TRBV11-3 and TRBJ2-1; a possible D gene is TRBD2 (6 bases). Germline V gene lookup returns CDR1 SGHNT and CDR2 YENEEA. The CDR3 contains 14 residues. The germline V and J ends were trimmed by 0 bases and 6 bases, with 9 bases remaining between them. Using reference TRBV11-3 and TRBJ2-1 for the parts outside the CDR3, the full variable domain is EAGVVQSPRYKIIEKKQPVAFWCNPISGHNTLYWYLQNLGQGPELLIRYENEEAVDDSQLPKDRFSAERLKGVDSTLKIQPAELGDSAVYLCASSLEYGGNEQFFGPGTRLTVL.

The rearrangement links TRBV30 to TRBJ1-2, with D hard to call. CDR1 GTSNPN and CDR2 SVGIG come from the germline V gene (reference sequence). This CDR3 region has 11 residues. Trimming removed 8 bases from V and 8 bases from J, with 15 bases in between. The CDR3: CAGYSDLGYTF. DNA of the CDR3: TGTGCCGGCTACAGTGATCTAGGCTACACCTTC.

The chain has TRBV7-2 and TRBJ2-7; D gene ambiguous. The CDR3 length is 12 residues. Germline V gives CDR1 SGHTA, CDR2 FQGNSA. V shed 6 bases and J shed 2 bases, with 8 bases lying between them. CDR3 protein: CASRIGAYEQYF. The DNA of the CDR3 is TGTGCCAGCAGGATAGGAGCCTACGAGCAGTACTTC.

CDR3 in amino acids: CAISPSGNTDTQYF. In DNA form, the CDR3 reads TGTGCCATCAGCCCGAGCGGGAACACAGATACGCAGTATTTT. The chain uses TRBV10-3 and TRBJ2-3; TRBD2 agrees at 7 bases. Germline V gives CDR1 ENHRY, CDR2 SYGVKD. Unmatched junction bases numbered 5, after V lost 6 bases and J lost 2 bases. The CDR3 loop spans 14 amino acids.

This clone was seen only once. The chain carries TRBV7-6 and TRBJ2-2; no definite D call. The CDR3 totals 13 residues. In germline, CDR1 is SGHVS, CDR2 FNYEAQ. Trimming shortened V by 5 bases and J by 5 bases, and 9 bases separated the two germline ends. CDR3 sequence reads: CASSPTGTGELFF. The CDR3 DNA is TGTGCCAGCAGCCCGACTGGGACCGGGGAGCTGTTTTTT.

This clone was seen a single time. The V call is TRBV30, the J call TRBJ1-3; D call uncertain. V shed 0 bases and J shed 2 bases, with 5 bases lying between them. Germline CDR1 reads GTSNPN; CDR2 reads SVGIG (reference sequence). The CDR3 consists of 13 residues. The CDR3 spells CAWSVTAGNTIYF. For the CDR3, the DNA is TGTGCCTGGAGTGTAACAGCTGGAAACACCATATATTTT.

This chain joins TRBV6-5 and TRBJ2-7; 8 positions agree with TRBD1. V gave up 6 bases and J gave up 2 bases; unmatched junction bases: 9. Germline CDR1 and CDR2: MNHEY and SVGAGI. CDR3 length equals 15 residues. The CDR3 spells CASRTGTGNTYEQYF. The CDR3 DNA reads TGTGCCAGCAGGACCGGGACAGGCAATACCTACGAGCAGTACTTC.

The chain uses TRBV27 and TRBJ2-1; possible D gene TRBD2, 5 bases. Germline lookup yields CDR1 MNHEY and CDR2 SMNVEV (reference sequence). V lost 2 bases and J 8 bases, leaving 16 bases between the germline ends. The CDR3 totals 15 residues. CDR3 bases: TGTGCCAGCAGTTTACTACTAGGCATTATGGATGAGCAGTTCTTC. Its protein product is CASSLLLGIMDEQFF.

This clone has just a few counts. The chain is built from TRBV6-5 and TRBJ1-5, with TRBD1 matching over 8 bases. The CDR3 is made up of 16 amino acids. V shed 0 bases, J shed 4 bases, and the junction held 5 bases outside the gene matches. Germline-derived CDR1 and CDR2 are MNHEY and SVGAGI. The CDR3 DNA reads TGTGCCAGCAGTTACTCGAAGCAGGGGGCTAATCAGCCCCAGCATTTT. Amino acid sequence: CASSYSKQGANQPQHF.

CDR3 coding DNA: TGTGCCAGCAGCTACCCTGGCGGGAGTACAGATACGCAGTATTTT. The encoded protein is CASSYPGGSTDTQYF. The chain has TRBV11-2 and TRBJ2-3; the match to TRBD2 covers 7 bases. CDR3 length: 15 residues. Per germline, CDR1 SGHAT and CDR2 FQNNGV. The ends lost 4 bases at V and 3 bases at J; junction bases unmatched: 7.

The CDR3 loop is CASSSRDRGLYEQYF. The CDR3 bases are TGTGCCAGCAGCTCCCGGGACAGGGGGCTTTACGAGCAGTACTTC. The rearrangement links TRBV7-9 to TRBJ2-7; 12 bases line up with TRBD1. The CDR3 has 15 amino acids. V gave up 4 bases and J gave up 4 bases; unmatched junction bases: 5. Germline V lookup: CDR1 SEHNR, CDR2 FQNEAQ (reference sequence).

This clone occurred once. V and J are TRBV5-6 and TRBJ2-2; 8 nucleotides agree with TRBD2. V shed 4 bases and J 6 bases; nucleotides not matched to a gene: 11. Germline loops: CDR1 SGHDT, CDR2 YYEEEE. This CDR3 is 16 amino acids long. CDR3 in amino acids: CASSPGGGFSPGELFF. DNA of the CDR3: TGTGCCAGCAGCCCGGGAGGGGGGTTTTCTCCCGGGGAGCTGTTTTTT.

This chain uses TRBV15 with TRBJ2-2; D perhaps matches TRBD2 (6 bases). Deletions cut 7 bases from V and 6 bases from J, with 15 bases between. Germline lookup yields CDR1 LNHNV and CDR2 YYDKDF (reference sequence). CDR3 length equals 14 residues. This chain's CDR3 is CATTQGGLPGELFF. In DNA form, the CDR3 reads TGTGCCACCACCCAGGGAGGCCTTCCCGGGGAGCTGTTTTTT.

This sequence joins TRBV27 and TRBJ1-1, with TRBD1 as a possible D gene (5 bases). The CDR3 is 16 amino acids. Germline assignment: CDR1 MNHEY and CDR2 SMNVEV (reference sequence). Trimming shortened V by 5 bases and J by 5 bases, and 21 bases separated the two germline ends. Here the CDR3 reads CASSPHVGREGTEAFF. The CDR3 DNA follows: TGTGCCAGCAGTCCCCATGTTGGCAGGGAGGGGACTGAAGCTTTCTTT.

The chain combines TRBV18 with TRBJ2-6, with 12 bases aligning to TRBD1. Germline assignment: CDR1 KGHSH and CDR2 LQKENI. The J segment lost 15 bases and the V segment lost 5 bases, leaving 5 bases of the junction unmatched. The CDR3 is made up of 13 amino acids. The CDR3 is CASSSGQGADLTF. DNA of the CDR3: TGTGCCAGCTCATCGGGACAGGGGGCCGACCTGACTTTC.

The V and J genes are TRBV27 and TRBJ2-3; 8 nucleotides agree with TRBD2. The CDR3 is 14 amino acids. The V gene end was trimmed by 6 bases and the J gene end by 1 base; junction bases not matched to a gene: 3. Germline-derived CDR1 and CDR2 are MNHEY and SMNVEV (reference sequence). As DNA, the CDR3 is TGTGCCAGCAGCAGACTAGCGCGCACAGATACGCAGTATTTT. It yields the protein CASSRLARTDTQYF.

The chain recombines TRBV7-2 with TRBJ2-7, with TRBD2 as a possible D gene (5 bases). CDR3 size: 13 residues. V lost 4 bases and J 7 bases, leaving 14 bases between the germline ends. Germline loops: CDR1 SGHTA, CDR2 FQGNSA. In DNA, the CDR3 is TGTGCCAGCAGCTCAAAAACTAGAGAGGAGCAGTACTTC. Translating it yields CASSSKTREEQYF.

V is TRBV28 and J is TRBJ2-5; 7 bases agree with TRBD1. J lost 2 bases, V lost 4 bases, and 4 bases had no gene match. The CDR3 sequence is 14 residues long. The germline V gene encodes CDR1 MDHEN and CDR2 SYDVKM. Written as DNA, the CDR3 is TGTGCCAGCAGTTCGGGACAGCAACAAGAGACCCAGTACTTC. Protein: CASSSGQQQETQYF.

The gene calls are TRBV4-1 and TRBJ2-1; 9 positions match TRBD1. The CDR3 is 13 residues long. J was trimmed by 8 bases and V by 3 bases; bases with no gene match: 2. The germline gives CDR1 MGHRA, CDR2 YSYEKL. CDR3 bases: TGCGCCAGCAGCCAGGACAGGGGCTATGAGCAGTTCTTC. Translation: CASSQDRGYEQFF.

This rearrangement joins TRBV19 to TRBJ1-1, with 12 bases aligning to TRBD1. The CDR3 length is 17 residues. J gave up 4 bases and V 1 base, and 7 bases lay outside the gene matches. Germline CDR1 and CDR2: LNHDA and SQIVND (reference sequence). CDR3 sequence: CASSIGGQGAAGTEAFF. The CDR3 coding sequence is TGTGCCAGTAGTATAGGGGGACAGGGGGCGGCCGGCACTGAAGCTTTCTTT.